These 8 T cell receptor beta chains share one sample of origin, sequenced in a study of control samples from healthy donors and cancer patients. The assay was immunoSEQ multiplex PCR, and TCRdb's table has in-frame clones only and misses some. Found here are around 130,000 clones, about 88% of them singletons; the top ten hold roughly 3.2%. The sequenced sample consisted of blood. The receptor set was obtained from a man aged 45-65 years in good health.

The rearrangement joins TRBV10-3 to TRBJ2-7, with 12 bases lining up with TRBD2. Germline V gene lookup returns CDR1 ENHRY and CDR2 SYGVKD. J was trimmed by 6 bases and V by 4 bases; bases with no gene match: 10. CDR3 length: 16 amino acids. The CDR3 loop is CAISVRLAGDPAEQYF. Written as DNA, the CDR3 is TGTGCCATCAGTGTGAGACTAGCGGGGGATCCGGCCGAGCAGTACTTC.

The chain couples TRBV10-3 to TRBJ2-1; 9 nucleotides align to TRBD1. The CDR3 runs to 12 residues. V lost 9 bases to trimming and J lost 9 bases; unmatched junction nucleotides: 6. CDR1 is ENHRY and CDR2 is SYGVKD in the germline V gene. The CDR3 coding sequence is TGTGCCATACAACCGGACAGGGGTGAGCAGTTCTTC. Its protein is CAIQPDRGEQFF.

This sequence joins TRBV3-1 (or the pseudogene TRBV3-2) and TRBJ2-1; weak D call: TRBD2 (5 bases). CDR1 is LGHDT, CDR2 YNNKEL, per germline (reference sequence). The CDR3 has 13 amino acids. The ends were cut back, 1 base at V and 9 bases at J, with 10 bases in the middle. The CDR3 sequence: CASSQVPGGEQFF. CDR3 nucleotides: TGTGCCAGCAGCCAAGTCCCAGGAGGTGAGCAGTTCTTC.

Only a few counts were recorded for this clone. The V call is TRBV29-1, the J call TRBJ1-6, with a weak D call TRBD1 (5 bases). Trimming removed 4 bases at V and 8 bases at J, with 9 bases between. This CDR3 contains 12 residues. CDR1 is SQVTM and CDR2 is ANQGSEA in the germline V gene. The CDR3 DNA reads as TGCAGCGTTGGCTGGGGGGATTCACCCCTCCACTTT. The encoded protein is CSVGWGDSPLHF.

This clone is a singleton in its sample. In DNA, the CDR3 is TGTGCCAGCAGCCCCCGACAGGGTCCCTACGAGCAGTACTTC. It is translated as CASSPRQGPYEQYF. V and J are TRBV7-3 and TRBJ2-7; TRBD1 agrees at 7 bases. V gave up 5 bases and J gave up 2 bases; unmatched junction bases: 6. This CDR3 has 14 amino acids. Germline V CDR1 and CDR2: SGHTA, FQGTGA.

Comment on this clone: Relative to the germline gene, one junction end is altered; a read error may explain this. This chain joins TRBV29-1 and TRBJ2-1; D not certain. Germline V gene sequence: CDR1 SQVTM, CDR2 ANQGSEA. The CDR3 contains 12 residues. CDR3: CSVLGPETLRIF. CDR3 sequence (DNA): TGCAGCGTTTTAGGACCAGAGACCCTCAGGATCTTC.

This chain joins TRBV29-1 and TRBJ1-4; D is undetermined. Trimming took 4 bases from V and 0 from J, leaving 6 bases between them. In germline, CDR1 is SQVTM, CDR2 ANQGSEA. This CDR3 spans 13 amino acids. CDR3 region: CSVVPATNEKLFF. CDR3 sequence (DNA): TGCAGCGTTGTTCCGGCAACTAATGAAAAACTGTTTTTT.

V gene TRBV10-1 combines with J gene TRBJ2-1, with 10 bases that match TRBD2. CDR3 length: 15 amino acids. V was pared by 0 bases and J by 4 bases, with 0 bases of the junction left unmatched. Germline V gene sequence: CDR1 WNHNN, CDR2 SYGVQD (reference sequence). The CDR3 DNA is TGCGCCAGCAGTGAGTCTAGCGGGGGGTACAATGAGCAGTTCTTC. The encoded protein is CASSESSGGYNEQFF.